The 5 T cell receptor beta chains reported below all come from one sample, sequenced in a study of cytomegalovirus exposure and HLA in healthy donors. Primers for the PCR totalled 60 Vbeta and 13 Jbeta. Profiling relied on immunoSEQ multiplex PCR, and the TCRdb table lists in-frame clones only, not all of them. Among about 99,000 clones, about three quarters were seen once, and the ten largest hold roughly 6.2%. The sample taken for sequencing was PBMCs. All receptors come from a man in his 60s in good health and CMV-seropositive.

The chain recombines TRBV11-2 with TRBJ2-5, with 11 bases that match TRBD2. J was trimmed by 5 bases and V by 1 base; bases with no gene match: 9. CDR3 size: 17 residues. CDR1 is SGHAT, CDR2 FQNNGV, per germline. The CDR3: CASSLGGVAGGRETQYF. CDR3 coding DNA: TGTGCCAGCAGCTTAGGGGGGGTAGCGGGGGGGCGGGAGACCCAGTACTTC.

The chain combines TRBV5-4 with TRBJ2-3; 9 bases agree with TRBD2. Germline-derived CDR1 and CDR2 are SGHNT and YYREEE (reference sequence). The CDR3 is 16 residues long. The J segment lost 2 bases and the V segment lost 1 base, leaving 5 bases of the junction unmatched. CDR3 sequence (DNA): TGTGCCAGCAGCTTGTGGGCTAGCGGGGCCACAGATACGCAGTATTTT. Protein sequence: CASSLWASGATDTQYF.

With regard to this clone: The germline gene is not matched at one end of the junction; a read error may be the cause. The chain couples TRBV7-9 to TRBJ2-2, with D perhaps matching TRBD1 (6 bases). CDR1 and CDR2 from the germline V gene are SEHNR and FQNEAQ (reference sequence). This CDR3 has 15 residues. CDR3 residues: CSSSFRGVNTGELFF. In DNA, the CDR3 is TGTTCCAGCAGCTTCAGGGGCGTGAACACCGGGGAGCTGTTTTTT.

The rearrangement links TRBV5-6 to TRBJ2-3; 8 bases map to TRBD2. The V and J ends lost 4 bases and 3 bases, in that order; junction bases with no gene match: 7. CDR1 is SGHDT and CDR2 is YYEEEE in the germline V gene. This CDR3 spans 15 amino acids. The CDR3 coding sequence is TGTGCCAGCAGCAACCCCAAGCGGGGGACAGATACGCAGTATTTT. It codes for CASSNPKRGTDTQYF.

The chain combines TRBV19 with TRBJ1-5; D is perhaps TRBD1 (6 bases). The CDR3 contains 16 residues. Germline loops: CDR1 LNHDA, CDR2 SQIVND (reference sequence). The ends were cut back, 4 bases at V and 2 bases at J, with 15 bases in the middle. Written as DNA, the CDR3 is TGTGCCAGTAGTAGCCAGGGGTCAGGGGGCAATCAGCCCCAGCATTTT. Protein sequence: CASSSQGSGGNQPQHF.